The 22 T cell receptor beta chains in this list originate from one sample, sequenced in a study of shared clonotypes between healthy human individuals. Produced via immunoSEQ multiplex PCR; TCRdb's table is partial and in-frame only. The data contain 1 million to 1.3 million clones, around three quarters of them singletons. Input material: memory CD4+ T cells from PBMCs. Subset reported: CD45RA-negative fraction. These receptors originate from a man aged 18-30 years in good health. Some clones in this sample may be carry-over from other donors' samples.

The rearrangement links TRBV6-1 to TRBJ2-7; D unresolved. This CDR3 is built from 16 residues. Germline V gene lookup returns CDR1 MNHNS and CDR2 SASEGT. V lost 4 bases, J lost 0 bases, and 16 bases lay in between. CDR3 amino acids: CASSGHRRTSSYEQYF. CDR3 nucleotides: TGTGCCAGCAGTGGTCATCGGCGGACGAGCTCCTACGAGCAGTACTTC.

The V and J genes are TRBV29-1 and TRBJ2-7, with no clear D. The CDR3 runs to 14 residues. Germline CDR1 SQVTM, CDR2 ANQGSEA. The CDR3 DNA follows: TGCAATCTCTCTGAGACGGCGAGCTCCTACGAGCAGTACTTC. The encoded protein is CNLSETASSYEQYF.

This chain connects TRBV5-6 to TRBJ2-5, with 7 bases aligning to TRBD2. The DNA end is a closer match to TRBJ2-7, so the J assignment may be wrong. Germline V lookup: CDR1 SGHDT, CDR2 YYEEEE. The CDR3 covers 16 residues. CDR3 coding DNA: TGTGCCAGCAGCACCGGAGGTCTAGCGGACCCCTACGAGCAGTACTTC. Its translation is CASSTGGLADPYEQYF.

The chain joins TRBV29-1 to TRBJ2-2; 7 bases map to TRBD2. The V gene's germline CDR1 is SQVTM and CDR2 ANQGSEA. This CDR3 has 13 amino acids. The J segment lost 4 bases and the V segment lost 5 bases, leaving 4 bases of the junction unmatched. CDR3 amino acids: CSVTTSFTGELFF. CDR3 coding DNA: TGCAGCGTTACGACTAGCTTCACCGGGGAGCTGTTTTTT.

V is TRBV2 and J is TRBJ2-7; 8 nucleotides align to TRBD1. Germline V CDR1 and CDR2: SNHLY, FYNNEI. V trimming: 8 bases; J trimming: 4 bases; junction bases outside the gene matches: 10. This CDR3 is 14 amino acids long. The CDR3 region is CASDPDRDGYEQYF. In nucleotides, the CDR3 is TGTGCCAGCGACCCGGACAGGGATGGTTACGAGCAGTACTTC.

The chain recombines TRBV6-6 with TRBJ1-1, with no clear D. In germline, CDR1 is MNHNY, CDR2 SVGAGI (reference sequence). The CDR3 covers 13 residues. The V end was cut by 5 bases, the J end by 9 bases, with 16 bases between. CDR3 amino acids: CASSLEVLGKAFF. CDR3 DNA: TGTGCCAGCAGTCTGGAGGTATTGGGCAAAGCTTTCTTT.

The chain joins TRBV20-1 to TRBJ2-3; D is unclear. This CDR3 region has 11 residues. Germline CDR1 reads DFQATT; CDR2 reads SNEGSKA (reference sequence). Trimming pared 5 bases from V and 11 bases from J, leaving 14 bases between. The CDR3 sequence is CSASSPLGQYF. CDR3 sequence (DNA): TGCAGTGCTTCCAGTCCTCTTGGGCAGTATTTT.

CDR3 in DNA: TGTGCCAGCACCCGGACAGGGGTCACCGGGGAGCTGTTTTTT. Translation gives CASTRTGVTGELFF. The genes are TRBV6-5 and TRBJ2-2; TRBD1 matches 9 bases. V dropped 7 bases and J dropped 4; count of bases not matched to a gene: 4. The germline CDR1 and CDR2 sequences are MNHEY and SVGAGI. This CDR3 has 14 amino acids.

This clone appeared once. The V call is TRBV10-3, the J call TRBJ2-3; the D gene is possibly TRBD1 (5 bases). The ends were cut back, 4 bases at V and 0 bases at J, with 11 bases in the middle. This CDR3 is built from 15 residues. Per the germline V gene, CDR1 is ENHRY and CDR2 is SYGVKD. This CDR3 is CAISVEGASTDTQYF. CDR3 nucleotides: TGTGCCATCAGTGTTGAAGGGGCCAGCACAGATACGCAGTATTTT.

This chain joins TRBV19 and TRBJ1-1; perhaps TRBD1 as D (6 bases). Per germline, CDR1 LNHDA and CDR2 SQIVND (reference sequence). The ends were cut back, 6 bases at V and 6 bases at J, with 20 bases in the middle. The CDR3 is 15 amino acids. The CDR3 loop reads CASRKQGTTVPEAFF. CDR3 DNA sequence: TGTGCCAGTAGGAAACAGGGAACCACCGTTCCTGAAGCTTTCTTT. The whole variable domain, remainder taken from reference TRBV19 and TRBJ1-1, is DGGITQSPKYLFRKEGQNVTLSCEQNLNHDAMYWYRQDPGQGLRLIYYSQIVNDFQKGDIAEGYSVSREKKESFPLTVTSAQKNPTAFYLCASRKQGTTVPEAFFGQGTRLTVV.

This clone was counted a single time. CDR3 nucleotides: TGCGCCAGCAGCCACCCCTTGGCAGGGACCAATCAGCCCCAGCATTTT. Translation: CASSHPLAGTNQPQHF. The J gene is TRBJ1-5, the V gene TRBV4-1, with D maybe TRBD1 (5 bases). Germline CDR1 reads MGHRA; CDR2 reads YSYEKL. Trimming left V 3 bases short and J 3 bases short, with 15 bases between. The CDR3 totals 16 residues.

The table lists this clone with a few counts. The same CDR3 also results from other DNA sequences found in this sample. V and J are TRBV30 and TRBJ1-5; D is unresolved. Germline CDR1 reads GTSNPN; CDR2 reads SVGIG (reference sequence). CDR3 length: 13 amino acids. Trimming left V 2 bases short and J 1 base short, with 6 bases between. This CDR3 is CAWSSGSNQPQHF. The CDR3 DNA is TGTGCCTGGAGTTCTGGCAGCAATCAGCCCCAGCATTTT.

This clone was detected a few times. The chain has TRBV7-3 and TRBJ2-3; D gene uncertain. V was pared by 5 bases and J by 3 bases, with 12 bases between. Germline CDR1 is SGHTA and CDR2 is FQGTGA. The CDR3 length is 14 residues. The CDR3 is CASSPGERTDTQYF. The CDR3 nucleotides read TGTGCCAGCAGCCCTGGAGAAAGGACAGATACGCAGTATTTT.

A remark on this clone: Given a much more abundant clone one base away, this may be a read error. The CDR3 spells CASNRQGEGGYAF. CDR3 coding DNA: TGTGCCAGCAACCGACAGGGAGAGGGTGGCTACGCCTTC. This chain links TRBV7-2 with TRBJ1-2; 7 bases fit TRBD1. Germline CDR1 and CDR2: SGHTA and FQGNSA. The CDR3 runs to 13 residues.

The chain employs TRBV30 and TRBJ2-7; either TRBD1 or TRBD2 may supply D (6 bases each). Trimming left V 3 bases short and J 5 bases short, with 20 bases between. The CDR3 has 15 amino acids. Germline lookup yields CDR1 GTSNPN and CDR2 SVGIG (reference sequence). The chain's CDR3 is CAWSEPLGGSDEQYF. For the CDR3, the DNA is TGTGCCTGGAGCGAGCCCCTAGGGGGGAGCGACGAGCAGTACTTC.

Only a few counts were recorded for this clone. The gene calls are TRBV4-2 and TRBJ1-1; no firm D call. Trimming shortened V by 1 base and J by 1 base, and 13 bases separated the two germline ends. CDR3 size: 16 residues. CDR1 is LGHNA and CDR2 is YNFKEQ in the germline V gene. The CDR3 protein is CASSQGEPGQNTEAFF. In DNA form, the CDR3 reads TGTGCCAGCAGCCAAGGGGAGCCGGGCCAGAACACTGAAGCTTTCTTT.

This clone was seen a single time. V is TRBV4-3 and J is TRBJ1-2; possibly TRBD1 for D (5 bases). Per the germline V gene, CDR1 is LGHNA and CDR2 is YSLEER. V gave up 0 bases and J gave up 9 bases, with 14 bases separating them. The CDR3 totals 14 residues. The chain's CDR3 is CASSQDGGERRYTF. The CDR3 bases are TGCGCCAGCAGCCAAGATGGGGGGGAACGACGCTACACCTTC.

The chain has TRBV7-6 and TRBJ1-1; D perhaps matches TRBD1 (6 bases). CDR3 length: 14 residues. Trimming took off 5 bases at V and 4 bases at J, with 14 bases between the two ends. From germline, CDR1 is SGHVS and CDR2 FNYEAQ. The DNA for the CDR3 is TGTGCCAGCAGCCCTTTACAGGGACGCACTGAAGCTTTCTTT. This translates into CASSPLQGRTEAFF.

The chain joins TRBV10-3 to TRBJ2-7; 9 bases line up with TRBD2. CDR3 length equals 15 residues. J lost 2 bases, V lost 4 bases, and 6 bases had no gene match. The germline gives CDR1 ENHRY, CDR2 SYGVKD. This CDR3 is CAISGGTSFAYEQYF. The CDR3 region has the DNA TGTGCCATCAGTGGGGGGACTAGCTTTGCCTACGAGCAGTACTTC.

The chain recombines TRBV11-2 with TRBJ1-2, with D unresolved. V lost 1 base, J lost 1 base, and 13 bases lay in between. The CDR3 is 16 amino acids. Per the germline V gene, CDR1 is SGHAT and CDR2 is FQNNGV. The DNA for the CDR3 is TGTGCCAGCAGCTTAGCAATGTCCGGATATAACTATGGCTACACCTTC. Translation gives CASSLAMSGYNYGYTF. The whole variable domain, remainder taken from reference TRBV11-2 and TRBJ1-2, is EAGVAQSPRYKIIEKRQSVAFWCNPISGHATLYWYQQILGQGPKLLIQFQNNGVVDDSQLPKDRFSAERLKGVDSTLKIQPAKLEDSAVYLCASSLAMSGYNYGYTFGSGTRLTVV.

This chain joins TRBV9 and TRBJ2-2; D gene ambiguous. Trimming shortened V by 7 bases and J by 1 base, and 14 bases separated the two germline ends. Looked up from germline, CDR1 is SGDLS and CDR2 is YYNGEE. The length of the CDR3 is 15 residues. DNA of the CDR3: TGTGCCAGCTCCCAGACTGGATTGAACACCGGGGAGCTGTTTTTT. It encodes CASSQTGLNTGELFF. Drawing the rest from reference TRBV9 and TRBJ2-2, the complete variable domain is DSGVTQTPKHLITATGQRVTLRCSPRSGDLSVYWYQQSLDQGLQFLIQYYNGEERAKGNILERFSAQQFPDLHSELNLSSLELGDSALYFCASSQTGLNTGELFFGEGSRLTVL.

CDR3: CASTLGLAGGEQYF. In nucleotides, the CDR3 is TGTGCCAGCACCCTTGGACTAGCGGGAGGCGAGCAGTACTTC. The chain has TRBV28 and TRBJ2-7; 14 bases fit TRBD2. The germline V gene has CDR1 MDHEN and CDR2 SYDVKM. There are 14 residues in the CDR3. The ends lost 7 bases at V and 6 bases at J; junction bases unmatched: 5.